One and the same sample provided the 4 T cell receptor beta chains below, sequenced in a study of beta chain features in type 1 diabetes (dated by TCRdb to the late 2010s). These receptors have no identified antigens. The method was the immunoSEQ multiplex PCR assay. All of the isolated RNA was reverse transcribed with the High Capacity cDNA Reverse Transcription Kit, so expressed TCRB transcripts were sequenced. The clones in this table, taken by TCRdb from immuneACCESS, are in-frame only. Not every clone is retained; where verified, under half of the shortfall comes from an unresolved V gene, and the cause of the rest is unknown. Counted in this sample were roughly 250,000 clones; about 20% of them appeared once. The top ten clones comprise about 0.028% of the sample. General study outcomes and caveats: A moderate but significant shortening of TCRB CDR3 length was observed in type 1 diabetes patients in all four CD4+ subsets.

The source material was naive CD4+ T cells from blood. The cell subset or site label corresponds to: true naive CD4+ T cells. The receptors here all came from a woman in her thirties or forties with type 1 diabetes.

This clone was observed a few times. The chain is built from TRBV4-3 and TRBJ2-4; 9 nucleotides agree with TRBD1. V trimming: 1 base; J trimming: 7 bases; junction bases outside the gene matches: 5. The CDR3 length is 15 residues. CDR1 is LGHNA and CDR2 is YSLEER in the germline V gene. CDR3 protein: CASSQVGQGGNIQYF. CDR3 DNA: TGCGCCAGCAGCCAAGTGGGACAGGGAGGGAACATTCAGTACTTC.

J is TRBJ2-1 and V is TRBV18; 7 nucleotides agree with TRBD1. This CDR3 has 16 residues. The V segment lost 2 bases and the J segment 2 bases; nucleotides outside the gene matches: 6. The V gene's germline CDR1 is KGHSH and CDR2 LQKENI. CDR3 sequence reads: CASSPIQGETYNEQFF. CDR3 DNA sequence: TGTGCCAGCTCACCAATCCAGGGGGAGACCTACAATGAGCAGTTCTTC.

There are a few counts of this clone. V usage is TRBV5-6 and J usage is TRBJ2-2; TRBD1 agrees at 9 bases. V dropped 4 bases and J dropped 3; count of bases not matched to a gene: 4. The CDR3 runs 15 residues. Germline V gene lookup returns CDR1 SGHDT and CDR2 YYEEEE. CDR3 sequence reads: CASSPQGADTGELFF. In nucleotides, the CDR3 is TGTGCCAGCAGCCCACAGGGGGCTGACACCGGGGAGCTGTTTTTT. Variable domain in full (rest from reference TRBV5-6 and TRBJ2-2): DAGVTQSPTHLIKTRGQQVTLRCSPKSGHDTVSWYQQALGQGPQFIFQYYEEEERQRGNFPDRFSGHQFPNYSSELNVNALLLGDSALYLCASSPQGADTGELFFGEGSRLTVL.

The sample holds a few counts of this clone. This chain connects TRBV5-1 to TRBJ2-7, with D unclear. Germline V gives CDR1 SGHRS, CDR2 YFSETQ. Trimming pared 3 bases from V and 0 bases from J, leaving 13 bases between. The CDR3 totals 15 residues. CDR3 residues: CASSWSGVASYEQYF. CDR3 bases: TGCGCCAGCAGCTGGTCGGGTGTAGCCTCCTACGAGCAGTACTTC.